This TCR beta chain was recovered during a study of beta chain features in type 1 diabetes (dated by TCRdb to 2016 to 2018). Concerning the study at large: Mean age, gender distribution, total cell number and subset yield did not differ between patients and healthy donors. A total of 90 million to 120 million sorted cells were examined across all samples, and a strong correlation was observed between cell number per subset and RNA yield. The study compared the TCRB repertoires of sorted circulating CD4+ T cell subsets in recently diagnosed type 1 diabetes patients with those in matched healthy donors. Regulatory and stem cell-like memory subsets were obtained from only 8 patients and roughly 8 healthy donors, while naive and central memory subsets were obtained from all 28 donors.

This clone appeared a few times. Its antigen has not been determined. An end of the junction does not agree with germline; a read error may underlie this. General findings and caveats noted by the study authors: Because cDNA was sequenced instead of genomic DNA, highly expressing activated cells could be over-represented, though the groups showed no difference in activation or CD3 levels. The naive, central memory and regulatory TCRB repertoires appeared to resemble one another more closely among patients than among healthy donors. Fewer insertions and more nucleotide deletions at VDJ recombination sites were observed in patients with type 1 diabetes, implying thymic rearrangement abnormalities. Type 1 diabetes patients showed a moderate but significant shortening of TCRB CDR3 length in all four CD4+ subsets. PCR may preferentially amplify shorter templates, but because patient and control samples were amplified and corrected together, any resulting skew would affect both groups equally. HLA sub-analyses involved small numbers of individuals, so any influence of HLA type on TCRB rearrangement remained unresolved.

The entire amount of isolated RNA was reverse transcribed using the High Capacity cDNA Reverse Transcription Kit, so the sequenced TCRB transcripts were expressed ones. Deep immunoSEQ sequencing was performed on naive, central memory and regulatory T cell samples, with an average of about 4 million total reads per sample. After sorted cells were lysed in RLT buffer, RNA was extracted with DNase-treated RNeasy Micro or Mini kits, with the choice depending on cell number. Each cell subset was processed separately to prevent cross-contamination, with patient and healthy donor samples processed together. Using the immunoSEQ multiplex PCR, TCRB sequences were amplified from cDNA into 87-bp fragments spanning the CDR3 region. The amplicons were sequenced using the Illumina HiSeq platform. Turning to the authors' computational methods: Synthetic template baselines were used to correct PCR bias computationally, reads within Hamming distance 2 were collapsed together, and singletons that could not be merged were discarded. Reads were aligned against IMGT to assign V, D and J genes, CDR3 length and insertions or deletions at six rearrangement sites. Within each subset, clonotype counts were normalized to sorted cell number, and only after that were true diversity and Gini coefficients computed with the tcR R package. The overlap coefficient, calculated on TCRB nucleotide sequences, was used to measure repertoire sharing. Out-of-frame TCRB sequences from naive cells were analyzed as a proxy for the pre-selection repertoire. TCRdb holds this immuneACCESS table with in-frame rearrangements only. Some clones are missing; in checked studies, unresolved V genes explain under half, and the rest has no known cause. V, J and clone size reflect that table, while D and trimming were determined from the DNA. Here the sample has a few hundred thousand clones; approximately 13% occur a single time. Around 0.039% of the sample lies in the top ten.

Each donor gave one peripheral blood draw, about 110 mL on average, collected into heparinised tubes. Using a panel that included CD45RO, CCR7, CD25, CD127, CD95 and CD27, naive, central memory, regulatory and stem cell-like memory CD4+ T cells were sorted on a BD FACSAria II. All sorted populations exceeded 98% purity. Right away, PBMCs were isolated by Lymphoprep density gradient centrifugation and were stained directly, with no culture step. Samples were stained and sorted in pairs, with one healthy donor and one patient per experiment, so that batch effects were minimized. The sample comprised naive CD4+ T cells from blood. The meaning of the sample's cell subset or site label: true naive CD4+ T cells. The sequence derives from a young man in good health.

CDR3 protein: CASEKRGVSHEQYF. The nucleotides read TGTGCCAGCGAAAAGCGGGGAGTCTCCCACGAGCAGTACTTC. The V and J genes are TRBV7-2 and TRBJ2-7, with 7 bases aligning to TRBD2. The CDR3 contains 14 residues, cysteine and phenylalanine counted. Only the CDR3 part of the read is kept: 42 bases, read in frame from the first base. CDR1 and CDR2 are drawn from the germline V gene: SGHTA, FQGNSA.